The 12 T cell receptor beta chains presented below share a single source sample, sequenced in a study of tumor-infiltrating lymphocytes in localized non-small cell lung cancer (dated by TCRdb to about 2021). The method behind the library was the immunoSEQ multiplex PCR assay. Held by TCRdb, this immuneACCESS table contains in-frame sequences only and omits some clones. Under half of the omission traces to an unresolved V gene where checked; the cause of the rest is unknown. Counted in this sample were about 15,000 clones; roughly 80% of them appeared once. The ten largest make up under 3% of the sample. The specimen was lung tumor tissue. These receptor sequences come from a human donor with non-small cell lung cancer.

The CDR3: CASSLIRGHGYTF. The CDR3 DNA sequence: TGTGCCAGCAGCTTGATCAGGGGGCACGGCTACACCTTC. The J gene is TRBJ1-2, the V gene TRBV5-6, with TRBD1 matching over 8 bases. With V trimmed by 1 base and J by 8 bases, 4 bases remained unmatched. Germline V CDR1 and CDR2: SGHDT, YYEEEE. The CDR3 loop spans 13 amino acids.

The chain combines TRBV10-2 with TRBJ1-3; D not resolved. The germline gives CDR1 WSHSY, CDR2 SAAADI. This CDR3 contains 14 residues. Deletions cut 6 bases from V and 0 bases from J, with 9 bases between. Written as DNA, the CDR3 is TGCGCCAGCAGATCCCTGCGCTCTGGAAACACCATATATTTT. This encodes CASRSLRSGNTIYF.

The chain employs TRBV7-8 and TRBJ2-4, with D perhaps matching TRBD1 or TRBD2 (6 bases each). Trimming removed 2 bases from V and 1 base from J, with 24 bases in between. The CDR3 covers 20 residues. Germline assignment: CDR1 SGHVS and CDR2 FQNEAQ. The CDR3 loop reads CASSLRPLGGGGEAKNIQYF. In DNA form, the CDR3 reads TGTGCCAGCAGCTTAAGGCCCCTTGGTGGAGGGGGAGAGGCCAAAAACATTCAGTACTTC.

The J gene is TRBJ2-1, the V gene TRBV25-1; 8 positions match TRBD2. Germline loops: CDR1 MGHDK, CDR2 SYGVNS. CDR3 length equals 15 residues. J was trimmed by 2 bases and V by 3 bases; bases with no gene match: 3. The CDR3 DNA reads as TGTGCCAGCAGTGAGCCGGGAGGGCCCTACAATGAGCAGTTCTTC. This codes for CASSEPGGPYNEQFF.

CDR3 region: CASSQERSRNTEAFF. The CDR3 DNA reads as TGCGCCAGCAGCCAAGAAAGGAGTAGGAACACTGAAGCTTTCTTT. The chain couples TRBV4-3 to TRBJ1-1; no firm D call. Looked up from germline, CDR1 is LGHNA and CDR2 is YSLEER. The V and J ends lost 0 bases and 1 base respectively, with 9 bases between them. The CDR3 is made up of 15 amino acids.

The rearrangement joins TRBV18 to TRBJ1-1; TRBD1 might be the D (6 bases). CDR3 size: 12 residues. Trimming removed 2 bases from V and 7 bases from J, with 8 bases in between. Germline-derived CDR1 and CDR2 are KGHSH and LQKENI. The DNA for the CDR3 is TGTGCCAGCTCACCAACAGGGTTTGAAGCTTTCTTT. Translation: CASSPTGFEAFF.

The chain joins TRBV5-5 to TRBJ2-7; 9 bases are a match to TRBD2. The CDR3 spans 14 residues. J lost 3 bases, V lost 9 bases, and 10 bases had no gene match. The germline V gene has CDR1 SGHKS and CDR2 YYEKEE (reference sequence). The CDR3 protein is CATNQREENYEQYF. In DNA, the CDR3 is TGTGCCACCAACCAGCGGGAGGAGAACTACGAGCAGTACTTC.

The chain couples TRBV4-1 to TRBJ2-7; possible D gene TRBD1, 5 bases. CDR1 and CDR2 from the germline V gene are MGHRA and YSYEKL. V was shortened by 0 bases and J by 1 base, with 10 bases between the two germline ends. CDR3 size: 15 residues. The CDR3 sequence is CASSQDLAGSYEQYF. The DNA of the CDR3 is TGCGCCAGCAGCCAAGATCTGGCAGGGTCCTACGAGCAGTACTTC.

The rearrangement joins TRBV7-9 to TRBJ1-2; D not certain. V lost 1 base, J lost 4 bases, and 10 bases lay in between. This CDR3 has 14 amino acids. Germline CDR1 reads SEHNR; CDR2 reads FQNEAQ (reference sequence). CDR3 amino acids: CASSLERSSYGYTF. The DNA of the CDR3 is TGTGCCAGCAGCTTAGAGAGAAGCAGCTATGGCTACACCTTC. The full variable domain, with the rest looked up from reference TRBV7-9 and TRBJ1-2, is DTGVSQNPRHKITKRGQNVTFRCDPISEHNRLYWYRQTLGQGPEFLTYFQNEAQLEKSRLLSDRFSAERPKGSFSTLEIQRTEQGDSAMYLCASSLERSSYGYTFGSGTRLTVV.

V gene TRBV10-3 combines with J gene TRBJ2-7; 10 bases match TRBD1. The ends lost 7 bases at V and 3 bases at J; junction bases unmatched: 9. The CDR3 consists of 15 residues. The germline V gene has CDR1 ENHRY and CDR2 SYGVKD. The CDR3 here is CAITDRDRGNYEQYF. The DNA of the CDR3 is TGTGCCATCACGGATCGGGACAGGGGAAACTACGAGCAGTACTTC.

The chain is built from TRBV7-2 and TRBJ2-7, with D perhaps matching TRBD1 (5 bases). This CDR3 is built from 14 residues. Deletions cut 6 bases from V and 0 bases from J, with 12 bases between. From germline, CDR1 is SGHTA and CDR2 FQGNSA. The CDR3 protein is CASRSQGSSYEQYF. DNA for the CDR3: TGTGCCAGCAGGAGTCAGGGTAGCTCCTACGAGCAGTACTTC.

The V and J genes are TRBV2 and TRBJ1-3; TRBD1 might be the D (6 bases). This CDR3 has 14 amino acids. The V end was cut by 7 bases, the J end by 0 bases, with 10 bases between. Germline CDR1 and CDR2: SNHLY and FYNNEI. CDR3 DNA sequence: TGTGCCAGCATCGGGGGCGACTCTGGAAACACCATATATTTT. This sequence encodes CASIGGDSGNTIYF. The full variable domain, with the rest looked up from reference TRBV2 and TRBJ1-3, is EPEVTQTPSHQVTQMGQEVILRCVPISNHLYFYWYRQILGQKVEFLVSFYNNEISEKSEIFDDQFSVERPDGSNFTLKIRSTKLEDSAMYFCASIGGDSGNTIYFGEGSWLTVV.